The entry that follows covers one T cell receptor beta chain sequence. Its antigen is undetermined. This record belongs to a study of shared clonotypes between healthy human individuals. Study observations and caveats: Represented diversity (both genetic and exposure-history) was limited by the small number of donors. Clonotype sharing among donors, it was expected, would be affected by sequencing depth.

Every immunoSEQ plate was one replicate of a subset's evenly spread DNA. TCRdb's table, derived via immunoSEQ multiplex PCR, lists solely in-frame clones and lacks some. Here the sample spans about 2.1 million clones, 85% to 95% being singletons. CD45RO-negative CD8 cells positively selected for CCR7 made up the naive population, which excluded terminally differentiated effector memory CD45RA+ cells. The CDR3 has 16 residues. Germline-derived CDR1 and CDR2 are MDHEN and SYDVKM. V lost 5 bases, J lost 3 bases, and 13 bases stayed unmatched. The rearrangement links TRBV28 to TRBJ2-7; 7 positions match TRBD1. Sequenced material: naive CD8+ T cells from PBMCs. This clonotype was obtained from a man in his late teens or twenties in good health. Some clones in this sample may be carry-over from other donors' samples. CDR3 sequence: CASSPLGQVPSYEQYF. The CDR3, as DNA: TGTGCCAGCAGTCCACTCGGACAGGTCCCGAGCTACGAGCAGTACTTC. Filled out from reference TRBV28 and TRBJ2-7, the complete variable domain reads DVKVTQSSRYLVKRTGEKVFLECVQDMDHENMFWYRQDPGLGLRLIYFSYDVKMKEKGDIPEGYSVSREKKERFSLILESASTNQTSMYLCASSPLGQVPSYEQYFGPGTRLTVT.